This TCR beta chain was captured by sequencing in a study of blood T cells in healthy people across ages. About the research overall: Template switching picked up about one barcoded beta molecule for each two T cells. Overall study results and limits: Estimates of total diversity, which came from one million sequenced T cells, were considered to be underestimates.

The use of a sample-barcoded 5' primer and a J-beta primer mix characterized a second PCR of roughly 6 to 12 cycles. TCRdb processed the 5' RACE reads anew with MiXCR; each CDR3 protein has one entry. The sample contains 1.5 million to 2 million distinct CDR3 sequences, approximately 30% of which appear only once. This clonotype showed up many times. Its antigen is unidentified. V lost 1 base and J lost 5; bases outside the gene matches: 9. The germline CDR1 and CDR2 sequences are MDHEN and SYDVKM. This CDR3 contains 16 residues. The V call is TRBV28, the J call TRBJ2-5; TRBD2 aligns across 8 bases. Material for sequencing was blood. This receptor was obtained from a woman aged 25 to 39 in good health. CDR3 bases: TGTGCCAGCAGTTTATTCCAAGCGGGGGTAGGGGAGACCCAGTACTTC. Amino acid sequence: CASSLFQAGVGETQYF.